This TCR beta chain was found in a study of cytomegalovirus exposure and HLA in healthy donors. Study outcomes and limitations: Rates of TCR association differed by HLA locus in a later analysis, with DRB1 highest and HLA-C lowest.

For this clone: Its antigen is currently unknown.

A multiplex PCR was run with 60 Vbeta primers and 13 Jbeta primers. Profiled with immunoSEQ multiplex PCR; TCRdb holds only in-frame clones, not every one. Found here are about 55,000 clones, about three quarters of them singletons; the top ten hold 2% to 3%. The V and J ends lost 7 bases and 3 bases respectively, with 13 bases between them. The CDR3 has 15 residues. From germline, CDR1 is LNHDA and CDR2 SQIVND (reference sequence). J is TRBJ1-6 and V is TRBV19; D perhaps matches TRBD1 (6 bases). Source material: PBMCs. The receptor comes from a female donor in good health and CMV-seronegative. The CDR3 loop reads CASNQKTGYNSPLHF. The CDR3, as DNA: TGTGCCAGTAACCAAAAGACAGGCTATAATTCACCCCTCCACTTT. Complete variable domain (other parts from reference TRBV19 and TRBJ1-6): DGGITQSPKYLFRKEGQNVTLSCEQNLNHDAMYWYRQDPGQGLRLIYYSQIVNDFQKGDIAEGYSVSREKKESFPLTVTSAQKNPTAFYLCASNQKTGYNSPLHFGNGTRLTVT.